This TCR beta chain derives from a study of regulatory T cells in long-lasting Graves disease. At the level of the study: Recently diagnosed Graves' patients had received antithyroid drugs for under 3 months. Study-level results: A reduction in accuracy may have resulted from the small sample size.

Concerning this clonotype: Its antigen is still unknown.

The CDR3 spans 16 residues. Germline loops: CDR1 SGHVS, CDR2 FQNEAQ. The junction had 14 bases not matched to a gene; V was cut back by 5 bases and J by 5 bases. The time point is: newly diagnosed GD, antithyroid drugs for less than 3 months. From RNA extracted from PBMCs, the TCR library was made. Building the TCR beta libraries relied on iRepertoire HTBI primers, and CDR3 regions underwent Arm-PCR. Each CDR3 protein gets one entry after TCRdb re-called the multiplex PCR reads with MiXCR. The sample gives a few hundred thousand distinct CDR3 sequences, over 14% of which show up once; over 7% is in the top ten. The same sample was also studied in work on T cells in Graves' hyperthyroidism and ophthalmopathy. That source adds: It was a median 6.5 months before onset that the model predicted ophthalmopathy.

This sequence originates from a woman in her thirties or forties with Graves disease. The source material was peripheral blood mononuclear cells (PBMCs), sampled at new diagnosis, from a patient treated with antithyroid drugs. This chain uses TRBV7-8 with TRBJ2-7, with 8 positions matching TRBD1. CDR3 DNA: TGTGCCAGCAGCCCATACGTGTCAGGGGGCTTGGACGAGCAGTACTTC. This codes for CASSPYVSGGLDEQYF.